The T cell receptor (beta chain) described here comes from a study of T cells in Graves' hyperthyroidism and ophthalmopathy. About the research overall: Peripheral blood sampling occurred at initial diagnosis, before any treatment.

Study outcomes and limitations: Within blood appeared most thyroid clonotypes that had expanded above 0.001.

Germline lookup yields CDR1 DFQATT and CDR2 SNEGSKA (reference sequence). V dropped 3 bases and J dropped 8; count of bases not matched to a gene: 8. This CDR3 is built from 14 residues. Authors of the study amplified TCR beta CDR3 regions from RNA transcripts. First-round RT-PCR of the TCR CDR3 relied on the HTBI primer set. TCRdb reprocessed the multiplex PCR reads with MiXCR, giving one entry per CDR3 protein. The sample holds nearly 600,000 distinct CDR3 sequences; approximately 15% are singletons and the top ten take roughly 6.2%. Ahead of any ophthalmopathy symptoms, the blood sample was obtained at the first diagnosis of hyperthyroidism. This clonotype was seen many times. Its cognate antigen is unknown.

The TCR sequence derives from a young woman with Graves' hyperthyroidism that later progressed to Graves' ophthalmopathy. Sample: blood. V usage is TRBV20-1 and J usage is TRBJ2-1, with 9 bases matching TRBD2. CDR3 DNA sequence: TGCAGTGCTAGGACTAGCGGAGCCCTGGATGAGCAGTTCTTC. It specifies CSARTSGALDEQFF.